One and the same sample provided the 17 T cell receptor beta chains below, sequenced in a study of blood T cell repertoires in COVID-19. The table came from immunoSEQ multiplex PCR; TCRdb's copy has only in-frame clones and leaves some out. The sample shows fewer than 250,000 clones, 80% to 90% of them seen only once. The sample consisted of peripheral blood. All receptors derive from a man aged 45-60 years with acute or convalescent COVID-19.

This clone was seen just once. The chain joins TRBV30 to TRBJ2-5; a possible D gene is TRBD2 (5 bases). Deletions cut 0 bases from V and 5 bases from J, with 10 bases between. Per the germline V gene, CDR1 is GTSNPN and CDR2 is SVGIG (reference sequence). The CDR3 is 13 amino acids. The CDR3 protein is CAWSVLGRETQYF. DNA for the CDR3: TGTGCCTGGAGTGTACTAGGCAGGGAGACCCAGTACTTC.

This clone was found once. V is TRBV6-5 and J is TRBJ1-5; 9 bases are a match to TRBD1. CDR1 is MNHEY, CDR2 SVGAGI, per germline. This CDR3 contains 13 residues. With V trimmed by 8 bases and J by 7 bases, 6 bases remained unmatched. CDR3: CASLRDRAQPQHF. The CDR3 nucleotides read TGTGCCAGCCTCCGGGACAGGGCCCAGCCCCAGCATTTT.

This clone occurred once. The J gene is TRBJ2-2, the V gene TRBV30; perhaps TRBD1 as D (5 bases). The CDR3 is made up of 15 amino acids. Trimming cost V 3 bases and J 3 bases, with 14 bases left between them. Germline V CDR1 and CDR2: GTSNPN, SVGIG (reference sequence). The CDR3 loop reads CAWRDLDIDTGELFF. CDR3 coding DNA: TGTGCCTGGAGGGATTTGGACATCGACACCGGGGAGCTGTTTTTT.

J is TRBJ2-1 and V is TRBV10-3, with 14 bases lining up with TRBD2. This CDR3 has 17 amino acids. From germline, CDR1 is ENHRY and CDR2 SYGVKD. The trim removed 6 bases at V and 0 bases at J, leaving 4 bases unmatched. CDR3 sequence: CAIRGLAGANSYNEQFF. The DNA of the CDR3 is TGTGCCATCAGGGGACTAGCGGGGGCTAACTCCTACAATGAGCAGTTCTTC.

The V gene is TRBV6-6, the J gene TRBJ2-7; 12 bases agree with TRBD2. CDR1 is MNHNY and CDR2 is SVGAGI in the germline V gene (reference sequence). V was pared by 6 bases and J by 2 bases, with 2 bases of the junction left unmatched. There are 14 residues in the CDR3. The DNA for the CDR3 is TGTGCCAGCAGCCCTAGCGGGAGGGCCTACGAGCAGTACTTC. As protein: CASSPSGRAYEQYF.

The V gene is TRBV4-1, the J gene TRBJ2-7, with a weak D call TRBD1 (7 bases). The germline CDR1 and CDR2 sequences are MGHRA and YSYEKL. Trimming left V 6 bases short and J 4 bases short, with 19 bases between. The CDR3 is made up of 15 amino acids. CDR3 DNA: TGCGCCAGCAGTGCGGGGAAAACAGGGGAGTACGAGCAGTACTTC. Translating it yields CASSAGKTGEYEQYF.

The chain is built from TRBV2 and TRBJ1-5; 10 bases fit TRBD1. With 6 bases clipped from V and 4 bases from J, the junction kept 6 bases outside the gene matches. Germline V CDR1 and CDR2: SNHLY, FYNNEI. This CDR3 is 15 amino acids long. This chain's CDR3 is CASRQGQGTNQPQHF. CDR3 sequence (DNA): TGTGCCAGCAGACAGGGACAGGGGACGAATCAGCCCCAGCATTTT.

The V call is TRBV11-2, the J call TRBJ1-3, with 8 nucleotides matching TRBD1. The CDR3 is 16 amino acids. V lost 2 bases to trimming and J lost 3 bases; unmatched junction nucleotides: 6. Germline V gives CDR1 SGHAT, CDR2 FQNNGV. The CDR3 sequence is CASSLSGQGDGNTIYF. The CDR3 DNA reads TGTGCCAGCAGCTTATCCGGACAGGGAGATGGAAACACCATATATTTT.

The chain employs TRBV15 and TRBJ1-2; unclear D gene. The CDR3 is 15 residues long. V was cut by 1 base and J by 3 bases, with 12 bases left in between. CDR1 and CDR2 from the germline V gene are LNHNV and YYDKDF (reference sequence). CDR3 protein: CATSRVGSGYYGYTF. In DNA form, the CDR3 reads TGTGCCACCAGCAGAGTTGGATCAGGCTACTATGGCTACACCTTC.

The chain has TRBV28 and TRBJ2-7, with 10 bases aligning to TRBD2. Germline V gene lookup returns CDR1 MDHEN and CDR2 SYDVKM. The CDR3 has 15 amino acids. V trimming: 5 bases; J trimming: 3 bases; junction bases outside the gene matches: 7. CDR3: CASSDMVAGGYEQYF. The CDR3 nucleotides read TGTGCCAGCAGTGATATGGTAGCGGGAGGCTACGAGCAGTACTTC.

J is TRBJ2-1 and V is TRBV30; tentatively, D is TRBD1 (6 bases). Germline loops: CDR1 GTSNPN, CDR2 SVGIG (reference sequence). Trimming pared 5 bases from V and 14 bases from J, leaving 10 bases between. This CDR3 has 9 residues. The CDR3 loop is CAWGQFKFF. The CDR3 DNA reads TGTGCCTGGGGACAGTTTAAGTTCTTC.

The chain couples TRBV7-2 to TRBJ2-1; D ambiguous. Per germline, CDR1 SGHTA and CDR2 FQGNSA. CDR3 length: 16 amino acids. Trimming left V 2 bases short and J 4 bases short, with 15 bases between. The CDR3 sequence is CASSLHRVEPYNEQFF. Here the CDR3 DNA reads TGTGCCAGCAGCTTACACCGGGTGGAGCCGTACAATGAGCAGTTCTTC.

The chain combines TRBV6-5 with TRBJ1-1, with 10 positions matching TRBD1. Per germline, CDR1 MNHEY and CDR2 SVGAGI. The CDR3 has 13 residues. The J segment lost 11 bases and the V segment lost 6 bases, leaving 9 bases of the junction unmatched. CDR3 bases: TGTGCCAGCAGCCAAGACAGGGGGCTTAGGGCTTTCTTT. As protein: CASSQDRGLRAFF.

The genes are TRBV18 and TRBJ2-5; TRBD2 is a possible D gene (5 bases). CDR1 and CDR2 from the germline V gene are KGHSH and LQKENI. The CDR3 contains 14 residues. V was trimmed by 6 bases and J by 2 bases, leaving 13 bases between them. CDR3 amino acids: CASSSGVPQETQYF. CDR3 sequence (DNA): TGTGCCAGCTCTTCCGGGGTCCCGCAAGAGACCCAGTACTTC. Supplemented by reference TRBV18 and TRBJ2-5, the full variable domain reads NAGVMQNPRHLVRRRGQEARLRCSPMKGHSHVYWYRQLPEEGLKFMVYLQKENIIDESGMPKERFSAEFPKEGPSILRIQQVVRGDSAAYFCASSSGVPQETQYFGPGTRLLVL.

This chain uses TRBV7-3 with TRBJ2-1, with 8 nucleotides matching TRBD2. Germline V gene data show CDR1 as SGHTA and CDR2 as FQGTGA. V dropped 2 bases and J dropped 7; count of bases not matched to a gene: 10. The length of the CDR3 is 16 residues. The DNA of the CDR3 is TGTGCCAGCAGCTTACATCCGGGGGGGCCCCGTAATGAGCAGTTCTTC. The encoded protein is CASSLHPGGPRNEQFF.

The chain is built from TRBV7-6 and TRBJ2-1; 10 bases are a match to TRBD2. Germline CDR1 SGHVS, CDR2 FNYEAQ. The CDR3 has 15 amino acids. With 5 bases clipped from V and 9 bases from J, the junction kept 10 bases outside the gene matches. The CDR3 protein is CASSPGASGRLEQFF. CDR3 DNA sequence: TGTGCCAGCAGCCCCGGGGCTAGCGGGAGACTTGAGCAGTTCTTC.

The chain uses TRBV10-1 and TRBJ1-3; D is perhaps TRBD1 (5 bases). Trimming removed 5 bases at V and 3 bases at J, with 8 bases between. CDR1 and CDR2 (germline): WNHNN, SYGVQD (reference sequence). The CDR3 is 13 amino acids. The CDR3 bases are TGCGCCAGCAGTCGACAGCTTGGAAACACCATATATTTT. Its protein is CASSRQLGNTIYF.